A single sample is the source of the 8 T cell receptor beta chains below, sequenced in a study of T cells in Graves' hyperthyroidism and ophthalmopathy. Using RNA transcripts as the source, TCR beta CDR3 regions were amplified. First-round RT-PCR with HTBI primers amplified the TCR CDR3 region. TCRdb fed the multiplex PCR reads into MiXCR, producing one record per CDR3 protein. Here the sample spans 500,000 or so distinct CDR3 sequences, roughly 15% being singletons. The sequencing input was blood. These receptor sequences come from a woman aged 18-35 years with Graves' ophthalmopathy.

This clonotype has at least ten counts. The chain employs TRBV10-3 and TRBJ2-7, with TRBD2 identical over 7 bases. Germline CDR1 ENHRY, CDR2 SYGVKD. This CDR3 has 13 residues. Trimming cost V 5 bases and J 4 bases; bases outside gene matches: 5. The CDR3 protein is CAISRGSWYEQYF. The DNA for the CDR3 is TGTGCCATCAGTCGCGGGAGTTGGTACGAGCAGTACTTC.

This chain links TRBV7-9 with TRBJ2-6, with unresolved D. V was clipped by 8 bases and J by 0 bases, with 17 bases between them. This CDR3 contains 17 residues. Germline V CDR1 and CDR2: SEHNR, FQNEAQ (reference sequence). The CDR3 spells CASPPTSADSGANVLTF. CDR3 coding DNA: TGTGCCAGCCCTCCTACATCTGCCGACTCTGGGGCCAACGTCCTGACTTTC.

The sample holds many counts of this clonotype. The chain couples TRBV28 to TRBJ2-3; 12 bases line up with TRBD2. The CDR3 totals 17 residues. Germline V lookup: CDR1 MDHEN, CDR2 SYDVKM. V lost 6 bases and J lost 2; bases outside the gene matches: 9. CDR3 amino acids: CASRDGLAGLHTDTQYF. CDR3 in DNA: TGTGCCAGCAGAGATGGACTAGCGGGGCTCCACACAGATACGCAGTATTTT.

This clonotype was counted only a few times. The chain employs TRBV5-1 and TRBJ2-3, with a weak D call TRBD2 (5 bases). The CDR3 extends over 16 amino acids. V dropped 0 bases and J dropped 4 bases, with 15 bases sitting between them. Germline CDR1 and CDR2: SGHRS and YFSETQ. DNA for the CDR3: TGCGCCAGCAGCTTGGAAGGCAGGACTTTATCAGATACGCAGTATTTT. Its translation is CASSLEGRTLSDTQYF.

The chain has TRBV9 and TRBJ2-1; D ambiguous. Trimming removed 0 bases at V and 7 bases at J, with 8 bases between. Germline CDR1 reads SGDLS; CDR2 reads YYNGEE. The CDR3 is made up of 13 amino acids. CDR3 nucleotide sequence: TGTGCCAGCAGCGTAGATATGGGAAATGAGCAGTTCTTC. It translates to CASSVDMGNEQFF.

V usage is TRBV7-8 and J usage is TRBJ1-1; the D is unclear. Trimming removed 8 bases at V and 1 base at J, with 11 bases between. Looked up from germline, CDR1 is SGHVS and CDR2 is FQNEAQ. The CDR3 consists of 13 residues. The chain's CDR3 is CASRERQNTEAFF. The CDR3 DNA reads as TGTGCCAGCCGAGAGAGACAGAACACTGAAGCTTTCTTT.

The V call is TRBV20-1, the J call TRBJ2-1, with 11 nucleotides matching TRBD2. V dropped 2 bases and J dropped 9; count of bases not matched to a gene: 9. From germline, CDR1 is DFQATT and CDR2 SNEGSKA (reference sequence). This CDR3 region has 15 residues. CDR3 bases: TGCAGTGCTAGACAGATAGCGGGAGGGCCAGTTGAGCAGTTCTTC. Translated, it gives CSARQIAGGPVEQFF.

This clonotype appeared a few times. The chain recombines TRBV7-8 with TRBJ2-1, with 10 bases identical to TRBD2. Germline V gene lookup returns CDR1 SGHVS and CDR2 FQNEAQ. The V and J ends lost 3 bases and 9 bases, in that order; junction bases with no gene match: 5. This CDR3 is 14 amino acids long. CDR3 nucleotide sequence: TGTGCCAGCAGCTTTGTTCTAGCGGGAGTTGAGCAGTTCTTC. Protein: CASSFVLAGVEQFF.